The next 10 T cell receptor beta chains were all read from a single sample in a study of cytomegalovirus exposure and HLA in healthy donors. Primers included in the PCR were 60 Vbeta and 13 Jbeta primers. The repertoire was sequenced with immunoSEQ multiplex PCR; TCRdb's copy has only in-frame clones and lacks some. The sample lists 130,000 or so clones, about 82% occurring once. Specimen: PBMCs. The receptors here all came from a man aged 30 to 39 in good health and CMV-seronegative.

CDR3 nucleotides: TGTGCCAGCAGAGAAGACAGAAACGCTGAAGCTTTCTTT. Translating it yields CASREDRNAEAFF. The V call is TRBV5-4, the J call TRBJ1-1; TRBD1 might be the D (5 bases). Per the germline V gene, CDR1 is SGHNT and CDR2 is YYREEE (reference sequence). The V and J ends lost 5 bases and 6 bases respectively, with 14 bases between them. This CDR3 contains 13 residues.

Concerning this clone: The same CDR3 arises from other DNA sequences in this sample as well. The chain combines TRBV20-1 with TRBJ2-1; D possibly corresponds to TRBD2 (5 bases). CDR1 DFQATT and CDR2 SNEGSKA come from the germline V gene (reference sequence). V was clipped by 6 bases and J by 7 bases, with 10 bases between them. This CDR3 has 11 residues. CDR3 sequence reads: CSATRGNEQFF. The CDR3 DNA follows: TGCAGTGCAACCCGGGGAAATGAGCAGTTCTTC.

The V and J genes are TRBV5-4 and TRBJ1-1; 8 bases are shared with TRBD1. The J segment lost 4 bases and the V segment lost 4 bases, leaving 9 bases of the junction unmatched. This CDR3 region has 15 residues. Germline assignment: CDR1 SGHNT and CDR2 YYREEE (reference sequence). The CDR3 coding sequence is TGTGCCAGCAGCCCTTCCAGGGGGCGCGTCACTGAAGCTTTCTTT. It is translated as CASSPSRGRVTEAFF.

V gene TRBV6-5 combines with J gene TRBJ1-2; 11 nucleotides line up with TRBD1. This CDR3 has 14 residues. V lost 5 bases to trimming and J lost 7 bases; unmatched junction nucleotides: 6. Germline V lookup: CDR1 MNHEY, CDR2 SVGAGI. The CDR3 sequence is CASSRLGTGGGYTF. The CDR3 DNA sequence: TGTGCCAGCAGTCGACTTGGGACAGGGGGTGGCTACACCTTC.

The CDR3 nucleotides are TGTGCCAGCAGTTGGCTAGCGGGAGCCTTCTCCTACGAGCAGTACTTC. This gives the protein CASSWLAGAFSYEQYF. The chain combines TRBV2 with TRBJ2-7; 10 nucleotides match TRBD2. The J segment lost 0 bases and the V segment lost 5 bases, leaving 7 bases of the junction unmatched. Looked up from germline, CDR1 is SNHLY and CDR2 is FYNNEI. This CDR3 has 16 amino acids.

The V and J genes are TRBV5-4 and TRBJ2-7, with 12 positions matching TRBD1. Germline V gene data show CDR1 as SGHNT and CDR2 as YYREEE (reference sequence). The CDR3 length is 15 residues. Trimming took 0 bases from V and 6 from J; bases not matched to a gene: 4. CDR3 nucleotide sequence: TGTGCCAGCAGCTTGGGGGGGACAGGGGGCTCCGAGCAGTACTTC. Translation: CASSLGGTGGSEQYF.

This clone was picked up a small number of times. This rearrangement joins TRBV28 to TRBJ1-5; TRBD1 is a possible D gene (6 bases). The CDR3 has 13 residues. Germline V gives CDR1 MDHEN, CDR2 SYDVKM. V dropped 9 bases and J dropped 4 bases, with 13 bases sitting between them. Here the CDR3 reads CASQTGGNQPQHF. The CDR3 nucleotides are TGTGCCAGTCAGACAGGTGGAAATCAGCCCCAGCATTTT.

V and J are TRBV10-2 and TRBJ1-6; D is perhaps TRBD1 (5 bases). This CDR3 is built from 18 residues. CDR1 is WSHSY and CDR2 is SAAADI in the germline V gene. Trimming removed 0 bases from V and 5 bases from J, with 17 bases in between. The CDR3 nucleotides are TGCGCCAGCAGTGAGTCGACGGGGGGATTTCCTGATAATTCACCCCTCCACTTT. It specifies CASSESTGGFPDNSPLHF.

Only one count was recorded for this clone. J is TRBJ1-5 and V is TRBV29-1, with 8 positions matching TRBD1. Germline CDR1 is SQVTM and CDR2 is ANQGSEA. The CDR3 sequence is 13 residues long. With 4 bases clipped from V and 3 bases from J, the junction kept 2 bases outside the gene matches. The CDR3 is CSVAGQANQPQHF. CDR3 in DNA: TGCAGCGTTGCGGGACAGGCCAATCAGCCCCAGCATTTT.

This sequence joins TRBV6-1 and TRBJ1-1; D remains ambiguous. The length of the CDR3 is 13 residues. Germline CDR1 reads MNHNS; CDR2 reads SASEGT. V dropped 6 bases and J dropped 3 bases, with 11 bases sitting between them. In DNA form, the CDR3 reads TGTGCCAGCAGGGACTCATGGGACACTGAAGCTTTCTTT. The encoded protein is CASRDSWDTEAFF.